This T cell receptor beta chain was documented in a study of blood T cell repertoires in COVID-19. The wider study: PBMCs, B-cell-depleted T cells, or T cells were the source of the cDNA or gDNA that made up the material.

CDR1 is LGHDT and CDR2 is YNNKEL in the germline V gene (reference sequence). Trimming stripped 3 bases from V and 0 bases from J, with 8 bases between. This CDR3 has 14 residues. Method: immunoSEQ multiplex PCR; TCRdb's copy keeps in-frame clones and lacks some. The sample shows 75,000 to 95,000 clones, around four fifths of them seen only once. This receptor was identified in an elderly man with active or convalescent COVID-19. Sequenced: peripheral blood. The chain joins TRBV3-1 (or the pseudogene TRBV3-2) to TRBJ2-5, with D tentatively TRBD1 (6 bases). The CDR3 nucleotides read TGTGCCAGCAGCCATCGGACAGACCAAGAGACCCAGTACTTC. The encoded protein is CASSHRTDQETQYF.